The 5 T cell receptor beta chains below all came from one sample that was sequenced in a study of beta chain features in type 1 diabetes. The study's findings and limits: Shortening that was moderate but significant affected the TCRB CDR3s of Type 1 diabetes patients in all four CD4+ subsets.

The antigens for these receptors are not known. The study reverse transcribed the entire isolated RNA, so it sequenced expressed TCRB transcripts. TCRdb's copy holds only in-frame clones and misses some; the assay was immunoSEQ multiplex PCR. This table holds 600,000 to 700,000 clones, 13% found once. The specimen was naive CD4+ T cells from blood. The receptors were gathered from a man aged 18-30 years with type 1 diabetes.

The chain recombines TRBV14 with TRBJ2-3, with D possibly called TRBD1 or TRBD2 (5 bases each). The germline V gene has CDR1 SGHDN and CDR2 FVKESK. Trimming shortened V by 5 bases and J by 2 bases, and 11 bases separated the two germline ends. The CDR3 has 14 residues. CDR3 region: CASSSGSATDTQYF. The CDR3 region has the DNA TGTGCCAGCAGCTCAGGGAGCGCCACAGATACGCAGTATTTT.

The rearrangement links TRBV10-1 to TRBJ1-5; no definite D call. The CDR3 sequence is 13 residues long. V was clipped by 0 bases and J by 5 bases, with 5 bases between them. In germline, CDR1 is WNHNN, CDR2 SYGVQD (reference sequence). CDR3 in amino acids: CASSESSDQPQHF. CDR3 coding DNA: TGCGCCAGCAGTGAGTCCTCTGATCAGCCCCAGCATTTT.

This clone appeared a few times. The chain employs TRBV6-6 and TRBJ2-5; D may be TRBD2 (6 bases). The J call may be faulty, since TRBJ2-7 better matches the DNA end. The CDR3 totals 15 residues. Germline V lookup: CDR1 MNHNY, CDR2 SVGAGI (reference sequence). CDR3 residues: CASSNREHSSYEQYF. The CDR3, as DNA: TGTGCCAGCAGTAACCGGGAGCACAGCTCCTACGAGCAGTACTTC.

This clone was seen only a few times. This chain connects TRBV29-1 to TRBJ1-1; D gene unclear. V lost 2 bases and J lost 4, with 11 bases in between. Germline loops: CDR1 SQVTM, CDR2 ANQGSEA. CDR3 length: 13 residues. The CDR3 nucleotides read TGCAGCGTTGAAAATGGGTTTGCCACTGAAGCTTTCTTT. It yields the protein CSVENGFATEAFF. The variable domain in full, with the rest retrieved from reference TRBV29-1 and TRBJ1-1, is SAVISQKPSRDICQRGTSLTIQCQVDSQVTMMFWYRQQPGQSLTLIATANQGSEATYESGFVIDKFPISRPNLTFSTLTVSNMSPEDSSIYLCSVENGFATEAFFGQGTRLTVV.

CDR3 nucleotide sequence: TGTGCCAGCAGCCCGCGAGAGACCTATGGCTACACCTTC. This translates into CASSPRETYGYTF. The chain uses TRBV6-5 and TRBJ1-2; D unclear. The CDR3 sequence is 13 residues long. The V end was cut by 6 bases, the J end by 4 bases, with 12 bases between. Germline V gene data show CDR1 as MNHEY and CDR2 as SVGAGI.